This note documents a single TCR beta chain sequence. The data originate from a study of blood T cell repertoires in COVID-19. Across the study: T cells, B-cell-depleted T cells, or PBMCs supplied cDNA or gDNA.

Sequencing used immunoSEQ multiplex PCR; TCRdb keeps in-frame clones, though not all of them. The sample lists about 220,000 clones, about 88% occurring once. The CDR3 has 14 amino acids. Germline CDR1 LGHDT, CDR2 YNNKEL (reference sequence). Trimming took 1 base from V and 7 from J, leaving 13 bases between them. Cohorts were determined from participant-reported clinical history. The chain employs TRBV3-1 (or the pseudogene TRBV3-2) and TRBJ1-2; TRBD1 might be the D (6 bases). The sequence came from a woman aged 25 to 45 who had recovered from COVID-19. The specimen was PBMCs or T cells enriched from blood (not recorded which). CDR3 loop: CASSQARGGSGYTF. In DNA form, the CDR3 reads TGTGCCAGCAGCCAAGCCAGGGGTGGTAGTGGCTACACCTTC.